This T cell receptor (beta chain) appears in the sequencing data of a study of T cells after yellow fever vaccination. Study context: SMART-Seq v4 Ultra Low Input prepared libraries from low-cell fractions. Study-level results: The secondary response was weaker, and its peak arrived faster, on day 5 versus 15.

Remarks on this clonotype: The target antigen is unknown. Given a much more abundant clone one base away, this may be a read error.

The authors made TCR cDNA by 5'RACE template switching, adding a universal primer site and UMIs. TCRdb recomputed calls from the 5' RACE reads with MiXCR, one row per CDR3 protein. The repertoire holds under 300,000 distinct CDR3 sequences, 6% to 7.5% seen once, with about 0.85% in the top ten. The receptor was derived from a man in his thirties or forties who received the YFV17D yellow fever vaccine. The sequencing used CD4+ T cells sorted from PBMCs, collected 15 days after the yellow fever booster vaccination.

For the CDR3, the DNA is TGTGCCAGCAGCCGCATCAATGAGCAGTTCTTC. Amino acid sequence: CASSRINEQFF. The chain recombines TRBV7-2 with TRBJ2-1; the D is unclear. Germline CDR1 is SGHTA and CDR2 is FQGNSA. The CDR3 covers 11 residues. V dropped 5 bases and J dropped 6 bases, with 5 bases sitting between them. The entire variable domain, with the rest obtained from reference TRBV7-2 and TRBJ2-1, is as follows: GAGVSQSPSNKVTEKGKDVELRCDPISGHTALYWYRQSLGQGLEFLIYFQGNSAPDKSGLPSDRFSAERTGGSVSTLTIQRTQQEDSAVYLCASSRINEQFFGPGTRLTVL.